One sample yielded the 29 T cell receptor beta chains listed below, sequenced in a study of cytomegalovirus exposure and HLA in healthy donors. Vbeta (60) and Jbeta (13) primers were used in the PCR. The protocol was immunoSEQ multiplex PCR, while the TCRdb copy is restricted to in-frame clones and leaves out a portion. In the table there are over 60,000 clones, over 70% of which are singletons. Sample: PBMCs. These receptors came from a man between 65 and 79 years old in good health and CMV-seronegative.

This chain links TRBV28 with TRBJ1-1; perhaps TRBD1 as D (6 bases). Germline V CDR1 and CDR2: MDHEN, SYDVKM. This CDR3 spans 15 amino acids. V was pared by 3 bases and J by 0 bases, with 11 bases between. The CDR3 DNA reads as TGTGCCAGCAGTTTCCCAGGGGACGTGAACACTGAAGCTTTCTTT. This encodes CASSFPGDVNTEAFF.

The chain employs TRBV4-3 and TRBJ2-1, with 10 bases that match TRBD2. The length of the CDR3 is 15 residues. J was trimmed by 4 bases and V by 4 bases; bases with no gene match: 4. Germline V CDR1 and CDR2: LGHNA, YSLEER. CDR3 region: CASSPSSGGYNEQFF. The DNA for the CDR3 is TGCGCCAGCAGCCCATCTAGCGGGGGTTACAATGAGCAGTTCTTC.

The gene calls are TRBV28 and TRBJ1-4, with 7 bases lining up with TRBD1. Unmatched junction bases numbered 8, after V lost 6 bases and J lost 7 bases. CDR3 length equals 14 residues. Germline assignment: CDR1 MDHEN and CDR2 SYDVKM. The DNA of the CDR3 is TGTGCCAGCAGCCCGACAGGGCCTCTTGAAAAACTGTTTTTT. Translated, it gives CASSPTGPLEKLFF.

The V gene is TRBV5-4, the J gene TRBJ1-4; 7 bases are shared with TRBD1. CDR1 and CDR2 from the germline V gene are SGHNT and YYREEE (reference sequence). The CDR3 totals 15 residues. After removal of 2 bases from V and 7 bases from J, the junction contained 8 bases not matched to a gene. DNA of the CDR3: TGTGCCAGCAGCTTACAGGGGTGGGAAGGTGAAAAACTGTTTTTT. It codes for CASSLQGWEGEKLFF.

For this clone: Given the absence of the conserved phenylalanine or tryptophan at the CDR3 end, a read error is likely. J is TRBJ1-1 and V is TRBV7-9, with no clear D. V lost 1 base and J lost 7, with 7 bases in between. The germline gives CDR1 SEHNR, CDR2 FQNEAQ (reference sequence). The CDR3 totals 12 residues. CDR3 DNA: TGTGCCAGCAGCTTAGGGGCCGGTGAAGCTTTCTCT. Translation: CASSLGAGEAFS.

This clone has more than one count but fewer than ten. The chain has TRBV10-1 and TRBJ1-5, with no clear D. The CDR3 length is 15 residues. Between the trimmed V and J ends, which lost 6 bases and 6 bases, there was a span of 18 bases. Per the germline V gene, CDR1 is WNHNN and CDR2 is SYGVQD (reference sequence). In DNA, the CDR3 is TGCGCCAGCAGAGACCCGTTGGGAGGAGGTCAGCCCCAGCATTTT. This sequence encodes CASRDPLGGGQPQHF.

The sample holds a few counts of this clone. Given a much more abundant clone one base away, this may be a read error. This chain connects TRBV2 to TRBJ2-6; D is uncertain. There are 16 residues in the CDR3. Germline CDR1 and CDR2: SNHLY and FYNNEI. V shed 0 bases and J shed 2 bases, with 8 bases lying between them. The CDR3 coding sequence is TGTGCCAGCAGTGAAGCTTCCTTCGCTGGGGCCAACGTCCTGACTTTC. As protein: CASSEASFAGANVLTF.

The gene calls are TRBV5-1 and TRBJ2-5; the match to TRBD1 covers 7 bases. The J call may be wrong; the DNA end is better matched by TRBJ2-7. In germline, CDR1 is SGHRS, CDR2 YFSETQ. The CDR3 is 14 amino acids. CDR3 in DNA: TGCGCCAGCAGCCGGGCCGGGACAGATTACGAGCAGTACTTC. This translates into CASSRAGTDYEQYF.

The chain joins TRBV18 to TRBJ1-2; perhaps TRBD1 as D (6 bases). V lost 2 bases and J 2 bases, leaving 12 bases between the germline ends. Germline-derived CDR1 and CDR2 are KGHSH and LQKENI. The CDR3 covers 15 residues. CDR3 DNA: TGTGCCAGCTCACCAAGCACCACAGGGAACTATGGCTACACCTTC. It codes for CASSPSTTGNYGYTF.

This clone was detected only a few times. J is TRBJ2-7 and V is TRBV14; 13 positions match TRBD2. The CDR3 has 16 amino acids. V lost 6 bases to trimming and J lost 4 bases; unmatched junction nucleotides: 9. Germline V gene lookup returns CDR1 SGHDN and CDR2 FVKESK. CDR3 sequence (DNA): TGTGCCAGCAGTCGGACTAGCGGGAGAGGGCTTTACGAGCAGTACTTC. Amino acid sequence: CASSRTSGRGLYEQYF.

This chain connects TRBV9 to TRBJ2-1, with 9 bases aligning to TRBD2. Germline loops: CDR1 SGDLS, CDR2 YYNGEE. The CDR3 runs to 15 residues. V trimming: 3 bases; J trimming: 9 bases; junction bases outside the gene matches: 10. The CDR3 DNA follows: TGTGCCAGCAGCGCATTGACTAGCGGACTGGCTGAGCAGTTCTTC. Residues: CASSALTSGLAEQFF.

The chain employs TRBV5-4 and TRBJ2-5; D call uncertain. The CDR3 has 14 amino acids. V gave up 0 bases and J gave up 1 base, with 7 bases separating them. CDR1 is SGHNT, CDR2 YYREEE, per germline (reference sequence). The chain's CDR3 is CASSLEAGQETQYF. The CDR3 DNA sequence: TGTGCCAGCAGCTTGGAGGCAGGCCAAGAGACCCAGTACTTC.

The rearrangement uses TRBV14 and TRBJ2-5; 7 bases agree with TRBD2. The ends lost 2 bases at V and 5 bases at J; junction bases unmatched: 11. Germline CDR1 and CDR2: SGHDN and FVKESK. The CDR3 sequence is 16 residues long. The DNA of the CDR3 is TGTGCCAGCAGCCAACGGTCGGGGGTAGCGGGTGAGACCCAGTACTTC. Its translation: CASSQRSGVAGETQYF.

This clone was seen more than once but under ten times. This chain uses TRBV4-1 with TRBJ1-1; D is uncertain. CDR1 and CDR2 from the germline V gene are MGHRA and YSYEKL. V lost 3 bases, J lost 0 bases, and 8 bases lay in between. The CDR3 has 14 amino acids. The CDR3 region is CASSHTDMNTEAFF. The CDR3 coding sequence is TGCGCCAGCAGCCATACAGACATGAACACTGAAGCTTTCTTT.

This chain joins TRBV7-8 and TRBJ1-1; D possibly corresponds to TRBD1 (5 bases). The V gene lost 2 bases and the J gene lost 4 bases, with 20 bases spanning the gap. From germline, CDR1 is SGHVS and CDR2 FQNEAQ. CDR3 length: 17 amino acids. CDR3 nucleotides: TGTGCCAGCAGCTTACCCGCCTCGACAGCCCCGACCACTGAAGCTTTCTTT. It codes for CASSLPASTAPTTEAFF.

The V call is TRBV5-5, the J call TRBJ1-5, with D unclear. The CDR3 is 17 amino acids. Looked up from germline, CDR1 is SGHKS and CDR2 is YYEKEE (reference sequence). Trimming cost V 0 bases and J 1 base, with 14 bases left between them. This CDR3 reads CASSLAVGGRSNQPQHF. CDR3 DNA: TGTGCCAGCAGCTTGGCCGTTGGAGGGCGGAGCAATCAGCCCCAGCATTTT.

The chain recombines TRBV2 with TRBJ1-1, with 7 bases fitting TRBD1. Germline V gene lookup returns CDR1 SNHLY and CDR2 FYNNEI. V dropped 9 bases and J dropped 0; count of bases not matched to a gene: 4. CDR3 size: 13 residues. The CDR3 sequence: CASTGAMNTEAFF. The CDR3 DNA is TGTGCCAGTACAGGGGCGATGAACACTGAAGCTTTCTTT.

The V and J genes are TRBV7-9 and TRBJ1-2, with 7 positions matching TRBD1. J lost 5 bases, V lost 5 bases, and 14 bases had no gene match. Germline CDR1 and CDR2: SEHNR and FQNEAQ (reference sequence). The CDR3 is 16 residues long. The chain's CDR3 is CASSPGQGDGGYGYTF. CDR3 sequence (DNA): TGTGCCAGCAGCCCGGGGCAGGGGGATGGAGGGTATGGCTACACCTTC.

The chain employs TRBV28 and TRBJ2-7; D perhaps matches TRBD1 (6 bases). V was cut by 5 bases and J by 7 bases, with 24 bases left in between. In germline, CDR1 is MDHEN, CDR2 SYDVKM. The CDR3 spans 16 residues. The CDR3 region is CASSRAEGAGAREQYF. As DNA, the CDR3 is TGTGCCAGCAGTCGGGCTGAGGGCGCAGGGGCGCGTGAGCAGTACTTC.

The J gene is TRBJ2-5, the V gene TRBV7-2; 15 bases line up with TRBD2. The CDR3 is 16 amino acids. Germline V CDR1 and CDR2: SGHTA, FQGNSA. V dropped 3 bases and J dropped 4; count of bases not matched to a gene: 3. CDR3 in DNA: TGTGCCAGCAGCTTGGGGGGACTAGCGGGAGGAGAGACCCAGTACTTC. As protein: CASSLGGLAGGETQYF. The full variable domain, completed using reference TRBV7-2 and TRBJ2-5, is GAGVSQSPSNKVTEKGKDVELRCDPISGHTALYWYRQSLGQGLEFLIYFQGNSAPDKSGLPSDRFSAERTGGSVSTLTIQRTQQEDSAVYLCASSLGGLAGGETQYFGPGTRLLVL.

The CDR3 spells CASSSFSDGARYF. The CDR3, as DNA: TGTGCCAGCAGCTCATTCAGCGACGGTGCTCGGTACTTC. The chain employs TRBV7-9 and TRBJ2-7; D gene unclear. V was pared by 4 bases and J by 12 bases, with 19 bases between. The V gene's germline CDR1 is SEHNR and CDR2 FQNEAQ (reference sequence). The CDR3 loop spans 13 amino acids.

This clone was counted only a few times. The genes are TRBV21-1 and TRBJ2-2; the table's D call, TRBD2, was not checked against the DNA. TRBV21-1 is classified as a pseudogene. The CDR3 has 15 residues. CDR3 in DNA: TGTGCCAGCACCCCGAGGGTAGCGGACACCGGGGAGCTGTTTTTT. It is translated as CASTPRVADTGELFF.

The V gene is TRBV28, the J gene TRBJ1-2; possibly TRBD1 for D (6 bases). Per germline, CDR1 MDHEN and CDR2 SYDVKM. The CDR3 loop spans 13 amino acids. With 6 bases removed from V and 13 bases from J, the gap between germline ends came to 21 bases. Here the CDR3 DNA reads TGTGCCAGCAGGAGGGGGGGAGACGCCGCTTGCACCTTC. This sequence encodes CASRRGGDAACTF.

V gene TRBV5-3 combines with J gene TRBJ1-3; D uncertain. TRBV5-3 is an ORF, and what it does is uncertain. V was clipped by 0 bases and J by 1 base, with 8 bases between them. The CDR3 has 15 amino acids. CDR3: CARSLGALSGNTIYF. CDR3 sequence (DNA): TGTGCCAGAAGCTTGGGGGCCCTTTCTGGAAACACCATATATTTT.

A few counts support this clone. The likely explanation is a read error, given a far larger clone one base away. The same CDR3 arises from other DNA sequences in this sample as well. This chain connects TRBV7-9 to TRBJ2-2; 8 bases map to TRBD2. CDR3 length: 18 amino acids. The junction had 17 bases not matched to a gene; V was cut back by 5 bases and J by 6 bases. In germline, CDR1 is SEHNR, CDR2 FQNEAQ (reference sequence). CDR3 DNA sequence: TGTGCCAGCAGCCATCTTCACCATTTCGGGGGGGCGGCCGGGGAGCTGTTTTTT. Translation: CASSHLHHFGGAAGELFF.

The gene calls are TRBV19 and TRBJ2-1; 7 nucleotides agree with TRBD1. Germline V gene sequence: CDR1 LNHDA, CDR2 SQIVND (reference sequence). The CDR3 consists of 13 residues. V dropped 6 bases and J dropped 7; count of bases not matched to a gene: 6. The CDR3 sequence is CASSQNRGNEQFF. The CDR3 DNA is TGTGCCAGTAGCCAAAACAGGGGAAATGAGCAGTTCTTC.

The CDR3 protein is CASISGTANYEQYF. The CDR3 DNA follows: TGTGCCAGCATCTCCGGGACAGCTAACTACGAGCAGTACTTC. This chain uses TRBV6-1 with TRBJ2-7; 7 bases are shared with TRBD1. CDR3 length: 14 residues. The V segment lost 7 bases and the J segment 3 bases; nucleotides outside the gene matches: 9. CDR1 is MNHNS, CDR2 SASEGT, per germline.

This clone was observed a single time. The chain combines TRBV4-3 with TRBJ2-5; 8 bases agree with TRBD1. CDR1 is LGHNA, CDR2 YSLEER, per germline. CDR3 length equals 15 residues. V was clipped by 0 bases and J by 5 bases; unmatched bases: 5. CDR3 region: CASSQDRGRLETQYF. In DNA, the CDR3 is TGCGCCAGCAGCCAAGACAGGGGGCGGCTGGAGACCCAGTACTTC.

This clone was counted between two and nine times. Within the sample, other DNA sequences also encode this same CDR3. This chain links TRBV30 with TRBJ1-6; TRBD1 matches 10 bases. The CDR3 loop spans 13 amino acids. CDR1 is GTSNPN and CDR2 is SVGIG in the germline V gene (reference sequence). Trimming at V came to 3 bases and at J to 8 bases, leaving 1 base not matched to a gene. The CDR3 coding sequence is TGTGCCTGGAGCGGACAGGGGGATTCACCCCTCCACTTT. The encoded protein is CAWSGQGDSPLHF.